These 32 T cell receptor beta chains came from one sample sequenced in a study of T cells in Graves' hyperthyroidism and ophthalmopathy. What was amplified from RNA transcripts were TCR beta CDR3 regions. In the first-round RT-PCR of the TCR CDR3, the HTBI primer set was used. TCRdb re-derived calls from the multiplex PCR reads in MiXCR, one entry per CDR3 protein. Counted here are hundreds of thousands of distinct CDR3 sequences, 45% occurring once; the ten biggest clones make up more than 7%. The sample was peripheral blood or thyroid tissue (not recorded which). These receptor sequences come from an adult man with Graves' disease, either hyperthyroidism or ophthalmopathy (not recorded which).

This clonotype was detected many times. The chain uses TRBV20-1 and TRBJ1-6; 8 nucleotides agree with TRBD1. CDR1 and CDR2 (germline): DFQATT, SNEGSKA (reference sequence). V shed 6 bases, J shed 4 bases, and the junction held 5 bases outside the gene matches. The CDR3 covers 14 residues. CDR3 coding DNA: TGCAGTGCGCAGGGGGCGGGTTATAATTCACCCCTCCACTTT. Amino acid sequence: CSAQGAGYNSPLHF.

This clonotype has a count of ten or more. V is TRBV24-1 and J is TRBJ1-5; D is unclear. Trimming pared 6 bases from V and 0 bases from J, leaving 2 bases between. This CDR3 spans 12 amino acids. Germline values: CDR1 KGHDR, CDR2 SFDVKD. The CDR3 region has the DNA TGTGCCACCAGTCTTAGCAATCAGCCCCAGCATTTT. It specifies CATSLSNQPQHF.

The chain links TRBV7-8 to TRBJ2-3; D not certain. This CDR3 is built from 14 residues. The ends were cut back, 3 bases at V and 2 bases at J, with 9 bases in the middle. CDR1 and CDR2 (germline): SGHVS, FQNEAQ. The CDR3 nucleotides read TGTGCCAGCAGCTTTGCGCGGCTCACAGATACGCAGTATTTT. Protein sequence: CASSFARLTDTQYF.

V is TRBV15 and J is TRBJ1-1; D might be TRBD1 (5 bases). The V end was cut by 4 bases, the J end by 2 bases, with 14 bases between. The germline V gene encodes CDR1 LNHNV and CDR2 YYDKDF (reference sequence). This CDR3 spans 15 amino acids. CDR3 bases: TGTGCCACCAGCACCGCCGGGGGGTTCAACACTGAAGCTTTCTTT. Translated: CATSTAGGFNTEAFF. Drawing the rest from reference TRBV15 and TRBJ1-1, the complete variable domain is DAMVIQNPRYQVTQFGKPVTLSCSQTLNHNVMYWYQQKSSQAPKLLFHYYDKDFNNEADTPDNFQSRRPNTSFCFLDIRSPGLGDTAMYLCATSTAGGFNTEAFFGQGTRLTVV.

To note about this clonotype: The conserved phenylalanine or tryptophan is not found at the CDR3 terminus, so this likely reflects a read error. The V gene is TRBV2, the J gene TRBJ1-2; D unresolved. Trimming cost V 4 bases and J 3 bases, with 6 bases left between them. Germline CDR1 reads SNHLY; CDR2 reads FYNNEI. This CDR3 region has 12 residues. The CDR3 DNA reads as TGTGCCAGCAGTGTGGCGGACTATGGCTACACCCTC. It yields the protein CASSVADYGYTL.

The chain couples TRBV2 to TRBJ1-4, with 7 positions matching TRBD1. This CDR3 is 13 amino acids long. Unmatched junction bases numbered 4, after V lost 4 bases and J lost 8 bases. CDR1 and CDR2 from the germline V gene are SNHLY and FYNNEI. CDR3 loop: CASSARTGEKLFF. The CDR3 nucleotides read TGTGCCAGCAGTGCACGGACAGGCGAAAAACTGTTTTTT. The whole variable domain, remainder taken from reference TRBV2 and TRBJ1-4, is EPEVTQTPSHQVTQMGQEVILRCVPISNHLYFYWYRQILGQKVEFLVSFYNNEISEKSEIFDDQFSVERPDGSNFTLKIRSTKLEDSAMYFCASSARTGEKLFFGSGTQLSVL.

V usage is TRBV24-1 and J usage is TRBJ1-6; D gene unclear. Looked up from germline, CDR1 is KGHDR and CDR2 is SFDVKD. The CDR3 is 14 residues long. Trimming took off 5 bases at V and 5 bases at J, with 9 bases between the two ends. In nucleotides, the CDR3 is TGTGCCACCAGTGCCGCCGGGGATAATTCACCCCTCCACTTT. Amino acid sequence: CATSAAGDNSPLHF.

In its sample, this clonotype was seen many times. The chain employs TRBV7-2 and TRBJ1-1, with 9 bases fitting TRBD1. J was trimmed by 8 bases and V by 4 bases; bases with no gene match: 11. CDR1 is SGHTA, CDR2 FQGNSA, per germline. This CDR3 comprises 15 residues. CDR3 sequence (DNA): TGTGCCAGCAGCTATCGGACCGGGACAGGGAAGGAAGCTTTCTTT. Translation gives CASSYRTGTGKEAFF.

This clonotype was seen ten or more times. The chain uses TRBV9 and TRBJ1-2; 8 bases are a match to TRBD1. V lost 3 bases to trimming and J lost 7 bases; unmatched junction nucleotides: 5. The CDR3 loop spans 13 amino acids. CDR1 is SGDLS, CDR2 YYNGEE, per germline. CDR3 nucleotide sequence: TGTGCCAGCAGCGGGACAGGGTCCGGTGGCTACACCTTC. Translating gives CASSGTGSGGYTF.

At least ten counts were recorded for this clonotype. This CDR3 is CSARMEGGQPQHF. CDR3 in DNA: TGCAGTGCTAGAATGGAGGGAGGTCAGCCCCAGCATTTT. This chain connects TRBV20-1 to TRBJ1-5; unclear D gene. From germline, CDR1 is DFQATT and CDR2 SNEGSKA (reference sequence). Trimming removed 2 bases from V and 6 bases from J, with 11 bases in between. CDR3 size: 13 residues.

The chain recombines TRBV2 with TRBJ1-5, with TRBD1 identical over 7 bases. CDR3 length equals 14 residues. V shed 7 bases and J 7 bases; nucleotides not matched to a gene: 10. CDR1 and CDR2 from the germline V gene are SNHLY and FYNNEI. CDR3 nucleotide sequence: TGTGCCAGCACTCTAAACAGGGGAAAACAGCCCCAGCATTTT. This translates into CASTLNRGKQPQHF.

With regard to this clonotype: With a much larger clone just one base away, this may be a read error. The chain has TRBV11-2 and TRBJ2-5, with TRBD2 as a possible D gene (5 bases). The CDR3 has 13 amino acids. The germline CDR1 and CDR2 sequences are SGHAT and FQNNGV. The chain's CDR3 is CAGSQRAGETQYF. The CDR3 DNA is TGTGCCGGCAGCCAGAGGGCAGGAGAGACCCAGTACTTC.

On this clonotype itself: The junction does not match germline at one end; this may be a read error. V is TRBV7-3 and J is TRBJ2-7, with TRBD2 identical over 8 bases. Looked up from germline, CDR1 is SGHTA and CDR2 is FQGTGA. The CDR3 is 16 amino acids. CDR3: CASSLRAGVPPGELYF. The CDR3 DNA follows: TGTGCCAGCAGCTTAAGAGCGGGAGTCCCCCCCGGGGAGCTGTACTTC.

Comment on this clonotype: Being one base from a much bigger clone, this may be a read error. This chain links TRBV7-8 with TRBJ1-2, with TRBD1 matching 9 bases. This CDR3 is built from 13 residues. V lost 5 bases, J lost 7 bases, and 5 bases stayed unmatched. Germline V gives CDR1 SGHVS, CDR2 FQNEAQ. In nucleotides, the CDR3 is TGTGCCAGCAGCAAACAGGGGGCGCTTGGCTACACCTTC. Translating gives CASSKQGALGYTF.

This clonotype was observed a single time. Its ends do not fully match the called genes, so a read error is possible. CDR3 protein: CATLPGQRSYEQHF. CDR3 DNA: TGTGCCACCCTTCCGGGACAGAGATCCTACGAGCAGCACTTC. This chain uses TRBV10-3 with TRBJ2-7, with 7 bases identical to TRBD1. Germline V gene data show CDR1 as ENHRY and CDR2 as SYGVKD. This CDR3 is 14 amino acids long.

Only a few counts were recorded for this clonotype. V usage is TRBV27 and J usage is TRBJ1-2; D is perhaps TRBD1 (6 bases). The CDR3 consists of 12 residues. V was clipped by 4 bases and J by 8 bases, with 11 bases between them. Looked up from germline, CDR1 is MNHEY and CDR2 is SMNVEV (reference sequence). DNA for the CDR3: TGTGCCAGCAGTTATGGGGGGCAGGGCTACACCTTC. Translating it yields CASSYGGQGYTF.

This clonotype has a count of ten or more. This chain connects TRBV20-1 to TRBJ1-5; D perhaps matches TRBD1 (5 bases). Germline values: CDR1 DFQATT, CDR2 SNEGSKA (reference sequence). CDR3 length equals 13 residues. V was shortened by 3 bases and J by 6 bases, with 12 bases between the two germline ends. The CDR3: CSARAGTSQPQHF. CDR3 coding DNA: TGCAGTGCTAGGGCAGGGACGAGTCAGCCCCAGCATTTT.

The V call is TRBV20-1, the J call TRBJ2-3; the D gene could be TRBD1 or TRBD2 (5 bases each). Germline values: CDR1 DFQATT, CDR2 SNEGSKA (reference sequence). There are 13 residues in the CDR3. V was cut by 2 bases and J by 2 bases, with 8 bases left in between. CDR3 protein: CSARRDLTDTQYF. In DNA form, the CDR3 reads TGCAGTGCTAGACGGGACCTCACAGATACGCAGTATTTT.

The chain is built from TRBV6-1 and TRBJ1-1; the D gene is possibly TRBD1 (5 bases). This CDR3 has 14 amino acids. V was clipped by 10 bases and J by 0 bases, with 15 bases between them. Germline V CDR1 and CDR2: MNHNS, SASEGT. Here the CDR3 reads CAISTRQMNTEAFF. The CDR3 bases are TGTGCCATCAGCACTAGACAGATGAACACTGAAGCTTTCTTT.

The genes are TRBV19 and TRBJ1-5, with D perhaps TRBD1 (6 bases). This CDR3 contains 15 residues. Trimming left V 6 bases short and J 0 bases short, with 12 bases between. CDR1 LNHDA and CDR2 SQIVND come from the germline V gene (reference sequence). CDR3 protein: CASSPDSRSNQPQHF. The DNA for the CDR3 is TGTGCCAGTAGCCCGGACAGCCGTAGCAATCAGCCCCAGCATTTT. Full variable domain (missing parts from reference TRBV19 and TRBJ1-5): DGGITQSPKYLFRKEGQNVTLSCEQNLNHDAMYWYRQDPGQGLRLIYYSQIVNDFQKGDIAEGYSVSREKKESFPLTVTSAQKNPTAFYLCASSPDSRSNQPQHFGDGTRLSIL.

At least ten counts were recorded for this clonotype. This chain links TRBV7-2 with TRBJ1-6; D gene unclear. Trimming shortened V by 1 base and J by 7 bases, and 11 bases separated the two germline ends. CDR1 and CDR2 from the germline V gene are SGHTA and FQGNSA. The CDR3 length is 15 residues. The CDR3 loop is CASSLGLVSNSPLHF. The DNA of the CDR3 is TGTGCCAGCAGCTTAGGATTGGTCTCAAATTCACCCCTCCACTTT.

The chain joins TRBV7-2 to TRBJ2-5, with TRBD1 identical over 10 bases. The CDR3 length is 15 residues. Losses at the gene ends were 5 bases for V and 5 bases for J; bases not matched to a gene: 8. CDR1 and CDR2 from the germline V gene are SGHTA and FQGNSA. DNA for the CDR3: TGTACCAGCAGCCCCGACAGGGGGCTGGTGGAGACCCAGTACTTC. Its protein is CTSSPDRGLVETQYF.

The chain couples TRBV20-1 to TRBJ1-2, with unresolved D. V was clipped by 3 bases and J by 0 bases, with 11 bases between them. CDR3 length: 14 amino acids. Looked up from germline, CDR1 is DFQATT and CDR2 is SNEGSKA (reference sequence). The CDR3: CSASDELTNYGYTF. DNA of the CDR3: TGCAGTGCTAGCGACGAGTTAACTAACTATGGCTACACCTTC.

The table lists this clonotype with many counts. This chain's CDR3 is CATSRVETSTEAFF. The CDR3 nucleotides are TGTGCCACCAGCAGGGTTGAGACGAGCACTGAAGCTTTCTTT. The chain recombines TRBV15 with TRBJ1-1, with D unclear. The CDR3 runs to 14 residues. Looked up from germline, CDR1 is LNHNV and CDR2 is YYDKDF (reference sequence). V was trimmed by 3 bases and J by 4 bases, leaving 12 bases between them.

This chain connects TRBV20-1 to TRBJ1-2, with 12 positions matching TRBD1. The CDR3 covers 14 residues. The V and J ends lost 5 bases and 4 bases, in that order; junction bases with no gene match: 5. Germline CDR1 reads DFQATT; CDR2 reads SNEGSKA (reference sequence). The CDR3 nucleotides read TGCAGTGCTGCCGGGACAGGGGGCGTCTATGGCTACACCTTC. This translates into CSAAGTGGVYGYTF.

The chain employs TRBV7-2 and TRBJ1-6; 9 nucleotides align to TRBD1. The CDR3 covers 19 residues. The V and J ends lost 6 bases and 10 bases, in that order; junction bases with no gene match: 22. Germline CDR1 and CDR2: SGHTA and FQGNSA. CDR3 sequence (DNA): TGTGCCAGCAGTTCTGGTACCCCGGGACAGGGAACGCTAATGTCACCCCTCCACTTT. It encodes CASSSGTPGQGTLMSPLHF.

J is TRBJ1-1 and V is TRBV19; D is ambiguous. Germline-derived CDR1 and CDR2 are LNHDA and SQIVND (reference sequence). The CDR3 length is 15 residues. V lost 1 base, J lost 0 bases, and 9 bases lay in between. CDR3 in amino acids: CASSIVTAMNTEAFF. In DNA form, the CDR3 reads TGTGCCAGTAGTATAGTTACAGCTATGAACACTGAAGCTTTCTTT.

A few counts support this clonotype. The chain has TRBV5-1 and TRBJ2-2, with D maybe TRBD1 (6 bases). V lost 0 bases, J lost 4 bases, and 13 bases lay in between. CDR3 length: 16 residues. From germline, CDR1 is SGHRS and CDR2 YFSETQ. This CDR3 is CASSLDWGHGTGELFF. The CDR3 DNA sequence: TGCGCCAGCAGCTTGGACTGGGGGCACGGCACCGGGGAGCTGTTTTTT.

This chain connects TRBV2 to TRBJ1-4; D is possibly TRBD1 (6 bases). The V end lost 4 bases, the J end lost 0 bases, and 21 bases lay between the germline ends. CDR3 size: 19 residues. Germline CDR1 is SNHLY and CDR2 is FYNNEI. Here the CDR3 reads CASSVGRGFLPATNEKLFF. The CDR3 coding sequence is TGTGCCAGCAGTGTGGGCAGGGGATTCCTTCCCGCAACTAATGAAAAACTGTTTTTT.

This clonotype was counted between two and nine times. The chain combines TRBV2 with TRBJ1-2; no clear D. CDR1 is SNHLY, CDR2 FYNNEI, per germline. The V gene lost 4 bases and the J gene lost 4 bases, with 10 bases spanning the gap. The CDR3 has 13 amino acids. This chain's CDR3 is CASSVAGPYGYTF. The CDR3 DNA follows: TGTGCCAGCAGTGTAGCAGGACCCTATGGCTACACCTTC.

The CDR3 coding sequence is TGTGCCAGCAGCTTAGGAGGGAGTCGCGAGCAGTACTTC. Encoded protein: CASSLGGSREQYF. The chain uses TRBV7-9 and TRBJ2-7, with a weak D call TRBD2 (5 bases). This CDR3 region has 13 residues. Trimming shortened V by 1 base and J by 6 bases, and 10 bases separated the two germline ends. Germline V CDR1 and CDR2: SEHNR, FQNEAQ (reference sequence). Based on the CDR3 plus reference TRBV7-9 and TRBJ2-7, the full variable domain is DTGVSQNPRHKITKRGQNVTFRCDPISEHNRLYWYRQTLGQGPEFLTYFQNEAQLEKSRLLSDRFSAERPKGSFSTLEIQRTEQGDSAMYLCASSLGGSREQYFGPGTRLTVT.

The chain is built from TRBV26 and TRBJ2-6; TRBD1, the D gene given by the table, was not confirmed from the DNA. TRBV26 is assigned pseudogene status. This CDR3 comprises 12 residues. The CDR3 region has the DNA TGTGCCAGCAGTGGGACCCAACAAATCCTGACTTTC. It yields the protein CASSGTQQILTF.